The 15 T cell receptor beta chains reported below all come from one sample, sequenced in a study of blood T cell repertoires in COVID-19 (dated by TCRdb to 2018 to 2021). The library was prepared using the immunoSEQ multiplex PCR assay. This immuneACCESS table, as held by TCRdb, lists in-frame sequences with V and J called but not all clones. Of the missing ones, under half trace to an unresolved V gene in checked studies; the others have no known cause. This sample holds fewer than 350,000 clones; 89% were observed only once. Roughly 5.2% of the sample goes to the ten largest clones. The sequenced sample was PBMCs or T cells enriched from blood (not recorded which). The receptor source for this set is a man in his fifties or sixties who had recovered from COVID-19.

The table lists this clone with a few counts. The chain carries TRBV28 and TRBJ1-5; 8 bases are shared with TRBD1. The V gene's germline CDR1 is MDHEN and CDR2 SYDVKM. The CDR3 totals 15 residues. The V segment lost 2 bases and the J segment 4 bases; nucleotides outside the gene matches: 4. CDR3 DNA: TGTGCCAGCAGTTTACCCGGACAGGGTAATCAGCCCCAGCATTTT. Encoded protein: CASSLPGQGNQPQHF.

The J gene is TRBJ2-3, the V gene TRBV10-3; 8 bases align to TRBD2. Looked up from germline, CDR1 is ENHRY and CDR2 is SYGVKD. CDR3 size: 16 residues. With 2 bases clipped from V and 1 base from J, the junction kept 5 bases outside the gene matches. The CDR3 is CAISEDPAGGTDTQYF. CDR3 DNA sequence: TGTGCCATCAGTGAGGACCCAGCGGGGGGCACAGATACGCAGTATTTT.

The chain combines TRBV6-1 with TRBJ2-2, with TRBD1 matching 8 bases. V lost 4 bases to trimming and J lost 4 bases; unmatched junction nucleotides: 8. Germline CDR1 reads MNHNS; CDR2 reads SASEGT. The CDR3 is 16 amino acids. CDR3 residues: CASSVSDRGSTGELFF. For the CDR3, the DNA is TGTGCCAGCAGTGTCTCAGACAGGGGATCCACCGGGGAGCTGTTTTTT.

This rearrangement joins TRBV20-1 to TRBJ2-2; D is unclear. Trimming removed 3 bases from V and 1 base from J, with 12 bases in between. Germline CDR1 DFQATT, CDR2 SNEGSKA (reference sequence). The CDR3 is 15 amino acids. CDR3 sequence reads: CSASKRLLNTGELFF. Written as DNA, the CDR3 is TGCAGTGCTAGTAAGAGACTTCTGAACACCGGGGAGCTGTTTTTT.

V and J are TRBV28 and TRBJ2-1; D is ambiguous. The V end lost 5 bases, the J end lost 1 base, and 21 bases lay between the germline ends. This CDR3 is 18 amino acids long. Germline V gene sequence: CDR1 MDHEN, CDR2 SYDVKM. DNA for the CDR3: TGTGCCAGCAGTCCACCCCCGAGATCTGGGCAATCCTACAATGAGCAGTTCTTC. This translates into CASSPPPRSGQSYNEQFF.

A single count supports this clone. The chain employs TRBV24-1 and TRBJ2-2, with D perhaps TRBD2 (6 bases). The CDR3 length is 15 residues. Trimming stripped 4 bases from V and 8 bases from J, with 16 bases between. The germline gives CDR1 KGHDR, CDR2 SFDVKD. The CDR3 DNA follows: TGTGCCACCAGTGACCCCCGGGACTTTGGGGGGGAGCTGTTTTTT. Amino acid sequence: CATSDPRDFGGELFF.

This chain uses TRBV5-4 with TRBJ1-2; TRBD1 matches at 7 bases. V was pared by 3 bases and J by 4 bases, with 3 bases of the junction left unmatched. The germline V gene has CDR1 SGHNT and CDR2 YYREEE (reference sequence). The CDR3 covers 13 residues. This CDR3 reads CASSSRDSYGYTF. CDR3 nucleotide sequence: TGTGCCAGCAGCTCCCGGGACAGCTATGGCTACACCTTC.

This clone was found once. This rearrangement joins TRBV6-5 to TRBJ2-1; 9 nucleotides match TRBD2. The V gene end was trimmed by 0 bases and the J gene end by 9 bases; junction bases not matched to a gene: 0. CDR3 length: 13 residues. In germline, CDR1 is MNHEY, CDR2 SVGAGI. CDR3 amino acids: CASSYSLAGEQFF. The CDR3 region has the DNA TGTGCCAGCAGTTACTCACTAGCGGGTGAGCAGTTCTTC.

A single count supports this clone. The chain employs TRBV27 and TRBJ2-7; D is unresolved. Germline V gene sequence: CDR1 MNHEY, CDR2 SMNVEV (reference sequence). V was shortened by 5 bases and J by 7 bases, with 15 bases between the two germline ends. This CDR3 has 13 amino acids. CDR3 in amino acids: CASSPYPGWEQYF. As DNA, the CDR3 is TGTGCCAGCAGTCCATACCCGGGTTGGGAGCAGTACTTC.

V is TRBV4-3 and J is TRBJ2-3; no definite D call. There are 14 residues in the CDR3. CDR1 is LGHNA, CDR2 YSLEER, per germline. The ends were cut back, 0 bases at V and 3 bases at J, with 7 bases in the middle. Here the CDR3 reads CASSQDAGTDTQYF. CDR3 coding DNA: TGCGCCAGCAGCCAAGACGCAGGAACAGATACGCAGTATTTT.

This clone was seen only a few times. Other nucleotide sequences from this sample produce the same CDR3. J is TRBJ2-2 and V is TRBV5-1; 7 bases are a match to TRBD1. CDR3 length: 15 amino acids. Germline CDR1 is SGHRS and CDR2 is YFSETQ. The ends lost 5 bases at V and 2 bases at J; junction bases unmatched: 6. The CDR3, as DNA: TGCGCCAGCAGTTCCGGGACAGCAAACACCGGGGAGCTGTTTTTT. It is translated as CASSSGTANTGELFF.

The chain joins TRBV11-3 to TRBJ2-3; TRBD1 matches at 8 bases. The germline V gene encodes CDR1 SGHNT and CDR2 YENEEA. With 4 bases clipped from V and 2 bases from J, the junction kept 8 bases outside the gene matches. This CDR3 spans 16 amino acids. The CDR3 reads CASSSSGTGDTDTQYF. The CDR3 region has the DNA TGTGCCAGCAGCTCCTCCGGGACAGGAGACACAGATACGCAGTATTTT.

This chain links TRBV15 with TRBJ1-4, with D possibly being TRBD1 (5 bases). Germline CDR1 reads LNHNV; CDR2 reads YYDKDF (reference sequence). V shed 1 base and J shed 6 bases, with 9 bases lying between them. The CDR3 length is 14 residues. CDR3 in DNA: TGTGCCACCAGCAGAGGGGGCAGGGATGAAAAACTGTTTTTT. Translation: CATSRGGRDEKLFF.

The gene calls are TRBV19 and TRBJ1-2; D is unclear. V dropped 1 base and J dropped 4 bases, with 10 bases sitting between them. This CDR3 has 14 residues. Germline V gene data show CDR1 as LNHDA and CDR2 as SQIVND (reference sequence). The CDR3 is CASSIGRGSYGYTF. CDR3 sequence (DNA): TGTGCCAGTAGTATAGGCCGTGGGAGCTATGGCTACACCTTC.

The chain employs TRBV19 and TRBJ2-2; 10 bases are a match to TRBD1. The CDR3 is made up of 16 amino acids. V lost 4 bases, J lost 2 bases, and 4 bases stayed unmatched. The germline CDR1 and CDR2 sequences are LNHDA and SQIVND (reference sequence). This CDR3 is CASSTGTGVNTGELFF. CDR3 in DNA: TGTGCCAGTAGTACCGGGACAGGGGTAAACACCGGGGAGCTGTTTTTT.